One T cell receptor (beta chain) is described in this entry. This sample was taken from a study of control samples from healthy donors and cancer patients. Some clones are missing from TCRdb's copy, which holds only in-frame ones; the method was immunoSEQ multiplex PCR. The data contain roughly 370,000 clones, about nine tenths of them singletons. The CDR3 has 14 amino acids. V gave up 4 bases and J gave up 4 bases, with 12 bases separating them. The germline V gene encodes CDR1 SGHAT and CDR2 FQNNGV. The rearrangement uses TRBV11-2 and TRBJ2-3; D is perhaps TRBD1 (6 bases). The TCR comes from a man aged 40-49 years with head and neck cancer. The sequenced sample consisted of PBMCs. This CDR3 is CASSSRDKADTQYF. The CDR3 DNA reads TGTGCCAGCAGCTCTCGGGACAAAGCAGATACGCAGTATTTT.